This section outlines one T cell receptor (beta chain) sequence together with its context. This receptor's antigen is unknown. Base qualities were left out, and no much larger clone turns up one base away. Read against the paper, the sample's time point label means: 20 to 30 weeks on oral tofacitinib. The treatment or condition label, read with the paper, signifies: oral pan-JAK inhibitor, 5-10 mg twice daily. From alopecia areata patients, peripheral blood was collected along with lesional scalp punch biopsies. PBMCs were isolated by density centrifugation and stained for CD3, CD4 and CD8, and CD4+ and CD8+ T cells were sorted on a FACSAria. Library method: the immunoSEQ multiplex PCR assay. To provide template for TCR sequencing, every sample had RNA extracted and reverse transcribed into cDNA. First-strand cDNA was synthesized with SuperScript III using a 2:1 mix of oligo-dT and random hexamers. A synthetic immune receptor repertoire was used to measure amplification bias, and any remaining bias was corrected computationally. From the authors' description of their analysis: After raw reads were preprocessed to remove errors, the CDR3 was defined following IMGT conventions as running from the conserved cysteine to phenylalanine. To get clonality, Shannon entropy was normalized by log2 of the number of productive unique TCRs and the result was subtracted from 1. Whether each scalp clone was CD4 or CD8 was inferred by checking scalp TCRbeta sequences against the CD4 and CD8 repertoires from sorted blood. TCRdb carries this immuneACCESS record with in-frame sequences only. Its versions omit some clonotypes, under half of them owing to an unresolved V gene in the studies checked, with the rest unexplained. That table supplies the V and J calls and clone size; D and trimming were determined from the DNA. The sample table contains some 200,000 clones; only one count was recorded for 55% to 70% of them. 5.5% of the sample goes to the ten largest clones.

From the cysteine through the phenylalanine, the CDR3 covers 16 amino acids. Only the CDR3 DNA is retained, 48 bases long and in frame from the first base. Trimming removed 4 bases from V and 1 base from J; the gene matches leave 7 bases unexplained. From a lookup of the germline V gene, CDR1 and CDR2 are SGHDN and FVKESK. The sample comes from a study of CD8+ T cells in alopecia areata (dated by TCRdb to 2017 to 2018). Study-wide context: Treated patients were enrolled in an open-label pilot trial of oral tofacitinib at 5 to 10 mg twice daily for moderate-to-severe alopecia areata. Patients received tofacitinib for 6 to 18 months and were then followed off drug for 6 months to check for delayed response and recurrence. For the treated patients, the SALT score, which quantifies what percentage of scalp surface area is affected, served as the measure of disease severity. High-throughput TCRbeta sequencing was used to examine T cell clonal expansion in alopecia areata in both the C3H/HeJ mouse model and human patients. Human TCRbeta sequencing covered scalp tissue and sorted CD4+ and CD8+ peripheral blood T cells from patchy and totalis/universalis alopecia areata patients and healthy controls. Biopsies were taken from tofacitinib-treated patients at baseline and at 4 and 24 weeks of treatment, and a later scalp biopsy was taken in several of the tofacitinib-treated patients. Clonality in the scalp was compared among normal scalp (n=4), patchy alopecia areata scalp (n=8), and alopecia totalis/universalis scalp (n=8). RNA was extracted with the PAXgene miRNA kit for fixed scalp, the miRNeasy kit for PBMCs, and the RNeasy kit for mouse skin. Amplification of TCRbeta CDR3 regions was done by immunoSEQ multiplex PCR using 35 Vbeta forward primers and 13 Jbeta reverse primers.

General conclusions and limits of the study: TCR sequences shared between patients were less clear than in mice, possibly partly because of HLA diversity in the patient population. Compared with normal scalp, lesional scalp, particularly in alopecia totalis/universalis, had higher clonality and more expanded CD8+ clones, which suggests antigenic drive. Unlike mouse skin, where gammadelta T cells dominate, normal human skin contains resident alphabeta T cells that get sequenced too, which complicates analysis of the scalp TCR repertoire. Many expanded lesional clones were found to persist in scalp and blood during tofacitinib treatment, and relapse after treatment cessation may be partly explained by this persistence. Because the treated cohort was small and had only one nonresponder, larger studies are needed to examine links between baseline CD8+ expansion and response. Tofacitinib significantly decreased scalp clonality and the number of expanded CD8+ clones among the top 100 scalp clones.

This clonotype was obtained from a human donor with alopecia areata. The rearrangement joined TRBV14 to TRBJ1-1; 9 junctional bases match TRBD1. The source was CD4+ T cells sorted from blood, collected at week 24, from a patient treated with tofacitinib. This receptor carries the CDR3 CASSLRTGARNTEAFF. The nucleotides read TGTGCCAGCAGCCTCCGGACAGGGGCGCGGAACACTGAAGCTTTCTTT.